The 28 T cell receptor beta chains below come from one sample, sequenced in a study of shared T cell receptors in the human thymus. Sequencing used immunoSEQ multiplex PCR; TCRdb keeps in-frame clones, though not all of them. Seen here are hundreds of thousands of clones, about 90% observed once, and the top ten hold over 0.008%. The sample also formed part of further work on human thymus T cells.

The specimen sequenced was thymocytes. The source of these receptors is a boy under two years old with a congenital heart defect.

The V call is TRBV27, the J call TRBJ2-7; 9 bases align to TRBD2. Trimming removed 2 bases from V and 5 bases from J; junction bases left unmatched: 10. This CDR3 contains 16 residues. Germline CDR1 reads MNHEY; CDR2 reads SMNVEV (reference sequence). For the CDR3, the DNA is TGTGCCAGCAGTTTAAGGGGCGGGAGGGCCCCTAACGAGCAGTACTTC. As protein: CASSLRGGRAPNEQYF.

This chain connects TRBV28 to TRBJ2-6; possible D gene TRBD2, 5 bases. The CDR3 has 15 residues. Looked up from germline, CDR1 is MDHEN and CDR2 is SYDVKM. The germline V and J ends were trimmed by 2 bases and 3 bases, with 8 bases remaining between them. The CDR3 sequence is CASSLRGFGANVLTF. CDR3 bases: TGTGCCAGCAGTTTACGGGGATTTGGGGCCAACGTCCTGACTTTC.

V gene TRBV7-3 combines with J gene TRBJ2-1; 8 nucleotides match TRBD1. This CDR3 is built from 14 residues. The V and J ends lost 5 bases and 8 bases, in that order; junction bases with no gene match: 8. Germline CDR1 SGHTA, CDR2 FQGTGA. The CDR3 protein is CASSASTGDDEQFF. CDR3 DNA sequence: TGTGCCAGCAGCGCCTCGACAGGGGATGATGAGCAGTTCTTC.

This clone was counted between two and nine times. The chain recombines TRBV18 with TRBJ2-7; 9 bases match TRBD1. The CDR3 runs to 18 residues. The junction had 14 bases not matched to a gene; V was cut back by 2 bases and J by 3 bases. Germline loops: CDR1 KGHSH, CDR2 LQKENI. CDR3 bases: TGTGCCAGCTCACCATCGACAGGGGGAAGAGTTGTAAGCTACGAGCAGTACTTC. Its protein is CASSPSTGGRVVSYEQYF.

The chain links TRBV4-1 to TRBJ2-7; 7 bases line up with TRBD1. V shed 2 bases, J shed 3 bases, and the junction held 4 bases outside the gene matches. The CDR3 covers 14 residues. Per the germline V gene, CDR1 is MGHRA and CDR2 is YSYEKL. The CDR3 DNA is TGCGCCAGCAGCCAAAGGGACAGAAACTACGAGCAGTACTTC. Amino acids: CASSQRDRNYEQYF.

The V and J genes are TRBV18 and TRBJ2-7; 8 bases match TRBD2. The length of the CDR3 is 13 residues. Losses at the gene ends were 6 bases for V and 3 bases for J; bases not matched to a gene: 4. The germline gives CDR1 KGHSH, CDR2 LQKENI. The CDR3: CASSLRGGYEQYF. CDR3 sequence (DNA): TGTGCCAGCTCGTTACGGGGGGGCTACGAGCAGTACTTC.

This clone appeared once. This rearrangement joins TRBV19 to TRBJ2-7; TRBD2 aligns across 12 bases. The J segment lost 5 bases and the V segment lost 8 bases, leaving 13 bases of the junction unmatched. The CDR3 contains 16 residues. Germline CDR1 and CDR2: LNHDA and SQIVND (reference sequence). The CDR3: CASHPSGGAHLHEQYF. As DNA, the CDR3 is TGTGCCAGTCACCCTAGCGGGGGGGCCCATTTGCACGAGCAGTACTTC.

The genes are TRBV4-3 and TRBJ2-4; D call uncertain. This CDR3 is built from 18 residues. Germline CDR1 reads LGHNA; CDR2 reads YSLEER. V gave up 5 bases and J gave up 1 base, with 21 bases separating them. The CDR3 DNA reads as TGCGCCAGCAGCTCTCAGCGAGGCGTCCGTGAGGCCAAAAACATTCAGTACTTC. Amino acid sequence: CASSSQRGVREAKNIQYF.

The CDR3, as DNA: TGTGCCAGCAGCAAACCGGGACAGGCAAACACCGGGGAGCTGTTTTTT. Protein: CASSKPGQANTGELFF. This chain connects TRBV11-2 to TRBJ2-2, with 8 nucleotides matching TRBD1. Trimming removed 5 bases from V and 2 bases from J; junction bases left unmatched: 7. CDR3 length: 16 amino acids. CDR1 is SGHAT, CDR2 FQNNGV, per germline. Together with reference TRBV11-2 and TRBJ2-2, the CDR3 gives the full variable domain: EAGVAQSPRYKIIEKRQSVAFWCNPISGHATLYWYQQILGQGPKLLIQFQNNGVVDDSQLPKDRFSAERLKGVDSTLKIQPAKLEDSAVYLCASSKPGQANTGELFFGEGSRLTVL.

This clone was seen only once. The genes are TRBV1 and TRBJ2-7; TRBD2 reflects the table's D call only, with no check against the DNA. TRBV1 is a recognized pseudogene. The CDR3 length is 15 residues. Here the CDR3 reads CTSSQDPGGPYEQYF. CDR3 nucleotide sequence: TGCACCAGCAGCCAAGATCCGGGGGGCCCCTACGAGCAGTACTTC.

The V and J genes are TRBV4-2 and TRBJ2-2, with TRBD2 identical over 8 bases. Trimming removed 1 base from V and 3 bases from J; junction bases left unmatched: 7. This CDR3 has 17 residues. Germline values: CDR1 LGHNA, CDR2 YNFKEQ. For the CDR3, the DNA is TGTGCCAGCAGCCAAGGGGGCGGGGGGTCCCACACCGGGGAGCTGTTTTTT. It codes for CASSQGGGGSHTGELFF.

V and J are TRBV6-5 and TRBJ1-5; unclear D gene. V lost 5 bases and J lost 9, with 17 bases in between. The germline gives CDR1 MNHEY, CDR2 SVGAGI. The CDR3 is 14 residues long. In DNA form, the CDR3 reads TGTGCCAGCAGTCCCGCGTACGGGGTAGGGCCCCAGCATTTT. This sequence encodes CASSPAYGVGPQHF.

The chain links TRBV6-5 to TRBJ1-4; TRBD1 is a possible D gene (6 bases). The CDR3 has 15 amino acids. CDR1 and CDR2 (germline): MNHEY, SVGAGI. The V end was cut by 5 bases, the J end by 4 bases, with 14 bases between. The CDR3, as DNA: TGTGCCAGCAGTCACAGGGAAATGAGTAATGAAAAACTGTTTTTT. It yields the protein CASSHREMSNEKLFF.

V is TRBV5-1 and J is TRBJ2-7, with a weak D call TRBD2 (6 bases). The CDR3 length is 13 residues. The V gene's germline CDR1 is SGHRS and CDR2 YFSETQ. V shed 0 bases and J shed 6 bases, with 10 bases lying between them. This chain's CDR3 is CASSLAGDCEQYF. The CDR3 DNA follows: TGCGCCAGCAGCTTGGCGGGGGACTGCGAGCAGTACTTC.

Concerning this clone itself: This specimen includes other DNA sequences encoding the same CDR3. The CDR3 region is CASIKRGGYEQYF. The DNA of the CDR3 is TGTGCCAGCATAAAGAGGGGAGGATACGAGCAGTACTTC. The chain employs TRBV28 and TRBJ2-7, with D perhaps TRBD2 (6 bases). This CDR3 spans 13 amino acids. V lost 7 bases and J 4 bases, leaving 14 bases between the germline ends. Per germline, CDR1 MDHEN and CDR2 SYDVKM. Based on the CDR3 plus reference TRBV28 and TRBJ2-7, the full variable domain is DVKVTQSSRYLVKRTGEKVFLECVQDMDHENMFWYRQDPGLGLRLIYFSYDVKMKEKGDIPEGYSVSREKKERFSLILESASTNQTSMYLCASIKRGGYEQYFGPGTRLTVT.

The chain is built from TRBV5-1 and TRBJ1-2; TRBD1 might be the D (6 bases). CDR3 length: 15 residues. The V gene's germline CDR1 is SGHRS and CDR2 YFSETQ. Trimming removed 4 bases at V and 1 base at J, with 14 bases between. Here the CDR3 DNA reads TGCGCCAGCAGCCCTAGGGACACCCATAACTATGGCTACACCTTC. It encodes CASSPRDTHNYGYTF.

The rearrangement joins TRBV10-3 to TRBJ2-1; 9 bases match TRBD2. V lost 2 bases to trimming and J lost 0 bases; unmatched junction nucleotides: 8. The CDR3 spans 18 residues. Germline CDR1 and CDR2: ENHRY and SYGVKD. This CDR3 is CAISEATGLASSYNEQFF. The CDR3 DNA is TGTGCCATCAGTGAGGCTACAGGACTAGCGAGCTCCTACAATGAGCAGTTCTTC.

The chain joins TRBV4-1 to TRBJ1-1, with 7 bases identical to TRBD1. Germline trimming cut 0 bases from V and 1 base from J; bases unmatched to any gene: 11. From germline, CDR1 is MGHRA and CDR2 YSYEKL. The CDR3 totals 18 residues. CDR3 protein: CASSQEQDRPFGNTEAFF. The CDR3 region has the DNA TGCGCCAGCAGCCAAGAACAGGACAGGCCTTTCGGGAACACTGAAGCTTTCTTT.

This chain connects TRBV4-3 to TRBJ2-5, with 7 bases matching TRBD2. The CDR3 totals 15 residues. The V gene end was trimmed by 3 bases and the J gene end by 3 bases; junction bases not matched to a gene: 7. From germline, CDR1 is LGHNA and CDR2 YSLEER. CDR3 in DNA: TGCGCCAGCAGCCAGGCCACTCTAGCGGAAGAGACCCAGTACTTC. This codes for CASSQATLAEETQYF.

This chain connects TRBV30 to TRBJ2-7; perhaps TRBD2 as D (6 bases). The germline V and J ends were trimmed by 2 bases and 3 bases, with 11 bases remaining between them. CDR1 and CDR2 (germline): GTSNPN, SVGIG (reference sequence). This CDR3 region has 13 residues. Written as DNA, the CDR3 is TGTGCCTGGAGTAGGTGGGGGGTCTACGAGCAGTACTTC. Translating it yields CAWSRWGVYEQYF.

The J gene is TRBJ2-7, the V gene TRBV7-6; D not certain. From germline, CDR1 is SGHVS and CDR2 FNYEAQ. This CDR3 spans 13 amino acids. V dropped 5 bases and J dropped 0 bases, with 8 bases sitting between them. CDR3 amino acids: CASSERHSYEQYF. In DNA form, the CDR3 reads TGTGCCAGCAGCGAACGACACTCCTACGAGCAGTACTTC.

The rearrangement joins TRBV29-1 to TRBJ2-1; D may be TRBD1 (6 bases). The germline V gene encodes CDR1 SQVTM and CDR2 ANQGSEA. The V end was cut by 6 bases, the J end by 5 bases, with 14 bases between. The CDR3 is made up of 13 amino acids. CDR3 in amino acids: CSVLPRDNNEQFF. The CDR3 DNA sequence: TGCAGCGTGTTACCCCGGGACAACAATGAGCAGTTCTTC.

The sample holds a few counts of this clone. This sequence joins TRBV28 and TRBJ1-2, with a tentative D call TRBD1 (5 bases). V was shortened by 3 bases and J by 4 bases, with 30 bases between the two germline ends. The CDR3 is made up of 20 amino acids. CDR1 and CDR2 from the germline V gene are MDHEN and SYDVKM. The CDR3 spells CASSLRPLTRRDPGGYGYTF. The CDR3 DNA reads TGTGCCAGCAGTTTGAGACCCCTAACTCGAAGAGATCCGGGGGGCTATGGCTACACCTTC.

The chain carries TRBV5-6 and TRBJ2-3, with TRBD2 matching over 10 bases. The V gene end was trimmed by 3 bases and the J gene end by 5 bases; junction bases not matched to a gene: 12. The CDR3 length is 17 residues. The germline V gene has CDR1 SGHDT and CDR2 YYEEEE. DNA for the CDR3: TGTGCCAGCAGCTCTCTCCGTATAGCGGGGGGTAGAGATACGCAGTATTTT. Amino acid sequence: CASSSLRIAGGRDTQYF. Filled out from reference TRBV5-6 and TRBJ2-3, the complete variable domain reads DAGVTQSPTHLIKTRGQQVTLRCSPKSGHDTVSWYQQALGQGPQFIFQYYEEEERQRGNFPDRFSGHQFPNYSSELNVNALLLGDSALYLCASSSLRIAGGRDTQYFGPGTRLTVL.

This clone has a single count. The chain couples TRBV4-3 to TRBJ2-7; 7 bases are shared with TRBD1. The germline gives CDR1 LGHNA, CDR2 YSLEER. The CDR3 spans 14 residues. The J segment lost 3 bases and the V segment lost 4 bases, leaving 6 bases of the junction unmatched. This CDR3 is CASSPQGTDYEQYF. The CDR3 coding sequence is TGCGCCAGCAGCCCCCAGGGGACAGACTACGAGCAGTACTTC.

J is TRBJ1-5 and V is TRBV28; tentative D call: TRBD1 (6 bases). The CDR3 contains 14 residues. CDR1 is MDHEN, CDR2 SYDVKM, per germline. V shed 8 bases and J shed 4 bases, with 15 bases lying between them. CDR3 nucleotides: TGTGCCAGCGGAGCCAGGGGCGGAAATCAGCCCCAGCATTTT. This encodes CASGARGGNQPQHF.

Notes on this clone: Other nucleotide sequences in the sample specify the same CDR3. The chain links TRBV9 to TRBJ2-7; unclear D gene. The V gene's germline CDR1 is SGDLS and CDR2 YYNGEE. Trimming pared 0 bases from V and 2 bases from J, leaving 18 bases between. CDR3 size: 17 residues. Written as DNA, the CDR3 is TGTGCCAGCAGCGTAGAGAAGCCCGGTGAGGAACCCTACGAGCAGTACTTC. This codes for CASSVEKPGEEPYEQYF.

The V call is TRBV4-1, the J call TRBJ1-1; 8 bases fit TRBD1. The CDR3 contains 21 residues. Trimming removed 6 bases from V and 0 bases from J; junction bases left unmatched: 24. CDR1 is MGHRA, CDR2 YSYEKL, per germline. This CDR3 reads CASSTTGGKGMVEVMNTEAFF. The CDR3 coding sequence is TGCGCCAGCAGTACCACAGGGGGGAAAGGCATGGTTGAGGTCATGAACACTGAAGCTTTCTTT.